This T cell receptor (beta chain) was found in a study of OX40 agonist ivuxolimab in advanced cancers. Study-wide background: One hepatocellular carcinoma and a couple of cutaneous melanoma patients partially responded.

Sampling of blood occurred at baseline, cycle 4 day 1, and cycle 7 day 1. The table came from immunoSEQ multiplex PCR; TCRdb's copy has only in-frame clones and leaves some out. The sample yields fewer than 95,000 clones, 84% seen once. The germline V gene has CDR1 SNHLY and CDR2 FYNNEI. V was shortened by 4 bases and J by 1 base, with 4 bases between the two germline ends. CDR3 length equals 13 residues. Here the sequenced sample was CD4+ or CD8+ T cells sorted from blood, taken in a trial of the OX40 agonist ivuxolimab. This chain joins TRBV2 and TRBJ2-2; D unresolved. This receptor was obtained from an adult with an advanced solid tumor such as melanoma, head and neck, liver or kidney cancer. CDR3 in DNA: TGTGCCAGCAGTGGACAGAACACCGGGGAGCTGTTTTTT. This gives the protein CASSGQNTGELFF.